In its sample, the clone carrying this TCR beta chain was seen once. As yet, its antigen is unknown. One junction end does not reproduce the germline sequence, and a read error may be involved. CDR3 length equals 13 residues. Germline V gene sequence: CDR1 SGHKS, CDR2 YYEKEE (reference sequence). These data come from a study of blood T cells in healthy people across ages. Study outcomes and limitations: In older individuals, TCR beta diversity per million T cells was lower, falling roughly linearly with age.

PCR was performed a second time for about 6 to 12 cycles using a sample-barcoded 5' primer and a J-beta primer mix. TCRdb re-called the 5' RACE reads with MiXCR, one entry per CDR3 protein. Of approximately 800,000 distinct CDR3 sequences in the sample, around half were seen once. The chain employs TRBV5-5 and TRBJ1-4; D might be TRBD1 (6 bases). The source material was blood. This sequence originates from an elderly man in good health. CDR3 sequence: CASSLESGAGAYF. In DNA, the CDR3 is TGTGCCAGCAGCTTGGAGTCAGGGGCGGGCGCGTATTTT.